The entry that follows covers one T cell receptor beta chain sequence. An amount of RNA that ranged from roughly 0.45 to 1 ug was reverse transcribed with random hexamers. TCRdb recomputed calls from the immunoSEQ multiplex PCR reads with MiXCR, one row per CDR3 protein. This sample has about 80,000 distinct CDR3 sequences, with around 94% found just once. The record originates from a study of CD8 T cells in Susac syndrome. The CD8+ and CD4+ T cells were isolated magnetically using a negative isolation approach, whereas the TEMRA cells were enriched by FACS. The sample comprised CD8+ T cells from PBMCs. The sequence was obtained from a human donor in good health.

The CDR3 here is CSARVGGNIQYF. DNA of the CDR3: TGCAGTGCTAGAGTAGGGGGAAACATTCAGTACTTC. The chain has TRBV20-1 and TRBJ2-4, with D possibly matching TRBD1 (6 bases). The V gene lost 1 base and the J gene lost 6 bases, with 7 bases spanning the gap. CDR3 length: 12 amino acids. CDR1 is DFQATT and CDR2 is SNEGSKA in the germline V gene (reference sequence).